Listed below are T cell receptor beta chains from one sample, sequenced in a study of blood T cell repertoires in COVID-19. TCRdb's table, derived via immunoSEQ multiplex PCR, lists solely in-frame clones and lacks some. The profile shows 190,000 or so clones, around nine tenths of them singletons. Material: peripheral blood. Receptors originate from a man between 40 and 49 years old with acute or convalescent COVID-19. CDR3s include the opening cysteine and the closing phenylalanine or tryptophan. A D gene is named only where the DNA matches it firmly. Part of the rows lack a size; the others show once, few, many or a class for expanded clones.

size	V	D	J	DNA	CDR3
-	TRBV5-6	-	TRBJ2-3	TGTGCCAGCAGCCCGGGACTCGTAACCACAGATACGCAGTATTTT	CASSPGLVTTDTQYF
-	TRBV6-5	TRBD1	TRBJ1-1	TGTGCCAGCAGTTACTTAGACAGGGAGAGGGCTGAAGCTTTCTTT	CASSYLDRERAEAFF
-	TRBV20-1	-	TRBJ2-3	TGCAGTGCAGCCCTAACAGATACGCAGTATTTT	CSAALTDTQYF
-	TRBV6-5	-	TRBJ1-6	TGTGCCAGCATATGGAGTACCCATAATTCACCCCTCCACTTT	CASIWSTHNSPLHF
-	TRBV24-1	-	TRBJ2-2	TGTGCCACCTCCGTGAACACCGGGGAGCTGTTTTTT	CATSVNTGELFF
-	TRBV6-5	-	TRBJ1-3	TGTGCCAGCAGTTTAGAGGTGAACCCGGGAAACACCATATATTTT	CASSLEVNPGNTIYF
-	TRBV5-1	TRBD1	TRBJ2-2	TGCGCCAGCAGCTCCACCCCTCGGACAGGCTCCGGGGAGCTGTTTTTT	CASSSTPRTGSGELFF
-	TRBV14	-	TRBJ2-5	TGTGCCAGCAGCCAAGATAGTCAGGTGGAGACCCAGTACTTC	CASSQDSQVETQYF
-	TRBV4-3	-	TRBJ1-5	TGCGCCAGCAGCCAAGATTGGCGGGACAATCAGCCCCAGCATTTT	CASSQDWRDNQPQHF
-	TRBV27	-	TRBJ2-5	TGTGCCAGCAGTACACTACAGGGAACCCAGTACTTC	CASSTLQGTQYF
many	TRBV14	-	TRBJ1-4	TGTGCCAGCAGCCAGGCGCGGGGGGCAGGGGAAAAACTGTTTTTT	CASSQARGAGEKLFF
-	TRBV6-5	-	TRBJ1-1	TGTGCCAGCAGTTGGGGCAGATCTATGAGATACACTGAAGCTTTCTTT	CASSWGRSMRYTEAFF
-	TRBV7-7	TRBD2	TRBJ2-3	TGTGCTAGCAGCTTAGGACTAGCGGGGGGCGCAGATACGCAGTATTTT	CASSLGLAGGADTQYF
-	TRBV7-2	TRBD2	TRBJ2-6	TGTGCCAGCAGCTCATTAGCGGGGATCTCTGGGGCCAACGTCCTGACTTTC	CASSSLAGISGANVLTF
-	TRBV7-9	TRBD2	TRBJ2-2	TGTGCCAGCAGCCCAGCTGTTGGGCGGGGGGACACCGGGGAGCTGTTTTTT	CASSPAVGRGDTGELFF
-	TRBV10-3	-	TRBJ2-5	TGTGCCATCGCTACCGGTCGCGGGGAAGAGACCCAGTACTTC	CAIATGRGEETQYF
-	TRBV7-8	-	TRBJ2-1	TGTGCCAGCAGCTTAAGGGCAGGGATTGGGGAGCAGTTCTTC	CASSLRAGIGEQFF
-	TRBV7-9	-	TRBJ2-2	TGTGCCAGCAGCTTAGTTACGGGCGGGGAGCTGTTTTTT	CASSLVTGGELFF
-	TRBV5-6	-	TRBJ2-7	TGTGCCAGCAGCTTGGTGTCAGGGAAAGGGCACGAGCAGTACTTC	CASSLVSGKGHEQYF
-	TRBV2	TRBD1	TRBJ1-5	TGTGCCAGTCGGACAGGGGGCAATCAGCCCCAGCATTTT	CASRTGGNQPQHF
-	TRBV7-2	TRBD1	TRBJ2-7	TGTGCCAGCAGCGACCCGGGACAGCTCTACGAGCAGTACTTC	CASSDPGQLYEQYF
-	TRBV10-3	TRBD2	TRBJ2-1	TGTGCCATCAGTGAGGGAGCGGGGGTGAGCTCCTACAATGAGCAGTTCTTC	CAISEGAGVSSYNEQFF
-	TRBV10-1	TRBD2	TRBJ2-2	TGCGCCAGCAGTGATTCTAGCGGGGCGTACGGGGAGCTGTTTTTT	CASSDSSGAYGELFF
-	TRBV6-5	TRBD2	TRBJ2-7	TGTGCCAGCAGTCCAGGACTAGCGGGGACCTACGAGCAGTACTTC	CASSPGLAGTYEQYF
-	TRBV6-2/TRBV6-3	TRBD2	TRBJ2-1	TGTGCCAGCAGTTACCCCTCGACTAGCGGGGCTTACAATGAGCAGTTCTTC	CASSYPSTSGAYNEQFF
-	TRBV27	-	TRBJ2-3	TGTGCCAGCAGTTGGGGCAGATACACAGATACGCAGTATTTT	CASSWGRYTDTQYF
once	TRBV7-2	TRBD1	TRBJ2-7	TGTGCCAGCAGCTCAAACAGGGGTTCCTACGAGCAGTACTTC	CASSSNRGSYEQYF
-	TRBV5-1	TRBD2	TRBJ2-5	TGCGCCAGCAGCTTGGGATGGTCTAGCGGGGCCCAAGAGACCCAGTACTTC	CASSLGWSSGAQETQYF
-	TRBV12-2	-	TRBJ1-2	TGTGCAAGTCGCTTCGACAGGAATGGGGGTTATGGCTACACCTTC	CASRFDRNGGYGYTF
-	TRBV7-9	TRBD2	TRBJ2-2	TGTGCCAGCACCCGGACTAGCTCAGGGGCCGGGGAGCTGTTTTTT	CASTRTSSGAGELFF
-	TRBV23-1	-	TRBJ1-5	TGCGCCAGCAGTCATACGATCCCGGGGACACCGAGCAATCAGCCCCAGCATTTT	CASSHTIPGTPSNQPQHF
-	TRBV7-6	-	TRBJ2-3	TGTGCCAGCAGCTTCTGGGCAGGGCAGGATGGCACAGATACGCAGTATTTT	CASSFWAGQDGTDTQYF
-	TRBV5-1	TRBD1	TRBJ1-4	TGCGCCAGCAGCCCTGGACAGGGTGACGAAAAACTGTTTTTT	CASSPGQGDEKLFF
-	TRBV6-5	-	TRBJ2-7	TGTGCCAGCAGTTACTCTGGGAGGCCGCGTGGCTCCGAGCAGTACTTC	CASSYSGRPRGSEQYF
-	TRBV7-7	TRBD2	TRBJ2-5	TGTGCCAGCAGCGCTAGCGGGGGGGAAGAGACCCAGTACTTC	CASSASGGEETQYF
-	TRBV11-2	TRBD2	TRBJ2-1	TGTGCCAGCAGCTGGACTAGGTCTTACAATGAGCAGTTCTTC	CASSWTRSYNEQFF
once	TRBV6-5	-	TRBJ2-1	TGTGCCAGCAGTTACCCACCGGATGAGCAGTTCTTC	CASSYPPDEQFF
-	TRBV6-2/TRBV6-3	-	TRBJ2-1	TGTGCCAGCAGTTATGACGGGCGGGGGCGGTCCTACAATGAGCAGTTCTTC	CASSYDGRGRSYNEQFF
-	TRBV11-2	TRBD1	TRBJ2-5	TGTGCCAGCAGCTCCTCCGGGACAGGAGAGACCCAGTACTTC	CASSSSGTGETQYF
-	TRBV6-2/TRBV6-3	TRBD1	TRBJ1-1	TGTGCCAGCAGTTACTCGAAGGACAGGGGGCGTCTGGACACTGAAGCTTTCTTT	CASSYSKDRGRLDTEAFF
once	TRBV11-2	-	TRBJ1-1	TGTGCCAGCAGCTTACATAGCACTGAAGCTTTCTTT	CASSLHSTEAFF
-	TRBV7-9	TRBD2	TRBJ2-7	TGTGCCAGCAGCTTAGCGCGGGGGGATTACGAGCAGTACTTC	CASSLARGDYEQYF
-	TRBV5-1	-	TRBJ1-5	TGCGCCAGCAGCTTGGTTGGTGGGGGCGGGCAGCCCCAGCATTTT	CASSLVGGGGQPQHF
-	TRBV6-2/TRBV6-3	-	TRBJ1-2	TGTGCCAGCAGTAGCGGACCGGGGGGGAGCTATGGCTACACCTTC	CASSSGPGGSYGYTF
-	TRBV7-2	-	TRBJ2-3	TGTGCCAGCATCACGGGGTTCAGCAGAGATACGCAGTATTTT	CASITGFSRDTQYF